Reported below is one TCR beta chain. These data belong to a study of blood T cell repertoires in COVID-19. How the authors handled the data: Estimated nucleated cell counts came from reference gene primer amplification. Sequenced by immunoSEQ multiplex PCR; TCRdb stores in-frame clones only, minus some. V, J and clone size are those of that table, while D and trimming were read from the DNA. The sample consists of roughly 35,000 clones, about four fifths of them appearing once. The CDR3 totals 16 residues. This clonotype originated in a man older than 75 with acute or convalescent COVID-19. The sample taken for sequencing was peripheral blood. This chain joins TRBV21-1 and TRBJ1-1; TRBD1 reflects the table's D call only, with no check against the DNA. TRBV21-1 is labeled a pseudogene. The CDR3 bases are TGTGCCAGCAGCGCCCCCGACAGGGAAAGTAACACTGAAGCTTTCTTT. Protein: CASSAPDRESNTEAFF.